This T cell receptor beta chain was captured in a study of regulatory T cells in long-lasting Graves disease. Germline CDR1 and CDR2: MNHNS and SASEGT. The CDR3 contains 14 residues. J gave up 1 base and V 7 bases, and 7 bases lay outside the gene matches. This clonotype was detected ten times or more. The antigen remains undetermined. Sample time point: persistent/refractory GD, antithyroid drugs over 5 years with positive TRAb. TCR sequences were obtained from RNA taken from PBMCs. Construction of TCR beta libraries relied on iRepertoire HTBI primers and on Arm-PCR targeting CDR3 regions. Per the original methods: Identification yielded around 68 TRBV and more than 12 TRBJ segments across samples. TCRdb independently ran MiXCR on the multiplex PCR reads; one entry per CDR3 protein. TCRdb's processing, not the authors', yielded these V and J calls. The sample has roughly 400,000 distinct CDR3 sequences, roughly 23% seen once; the top ten hold over 11%.

Study-level results: More public clonotypes were shared by persistent patients (approximately 3,000) than by new patients (roughly 970).

The chain joins TRBV6-1 to TRBJ2-7; 7 nucleotides line up with TRBD2. This clonotype was obtained from a female donor with Graves disease. Sequencing was performed on peripheral blood mononuclear cells (PBMCs), taken when the disease was refractory, from a patient treated with antithyroid drugs. The CDR3: CASTPRGGSYEQYF. The CDR3 bases are TGTGCCAGCACCCCAAGGGGAGGGTCCTACGAGCAGTACTTC.